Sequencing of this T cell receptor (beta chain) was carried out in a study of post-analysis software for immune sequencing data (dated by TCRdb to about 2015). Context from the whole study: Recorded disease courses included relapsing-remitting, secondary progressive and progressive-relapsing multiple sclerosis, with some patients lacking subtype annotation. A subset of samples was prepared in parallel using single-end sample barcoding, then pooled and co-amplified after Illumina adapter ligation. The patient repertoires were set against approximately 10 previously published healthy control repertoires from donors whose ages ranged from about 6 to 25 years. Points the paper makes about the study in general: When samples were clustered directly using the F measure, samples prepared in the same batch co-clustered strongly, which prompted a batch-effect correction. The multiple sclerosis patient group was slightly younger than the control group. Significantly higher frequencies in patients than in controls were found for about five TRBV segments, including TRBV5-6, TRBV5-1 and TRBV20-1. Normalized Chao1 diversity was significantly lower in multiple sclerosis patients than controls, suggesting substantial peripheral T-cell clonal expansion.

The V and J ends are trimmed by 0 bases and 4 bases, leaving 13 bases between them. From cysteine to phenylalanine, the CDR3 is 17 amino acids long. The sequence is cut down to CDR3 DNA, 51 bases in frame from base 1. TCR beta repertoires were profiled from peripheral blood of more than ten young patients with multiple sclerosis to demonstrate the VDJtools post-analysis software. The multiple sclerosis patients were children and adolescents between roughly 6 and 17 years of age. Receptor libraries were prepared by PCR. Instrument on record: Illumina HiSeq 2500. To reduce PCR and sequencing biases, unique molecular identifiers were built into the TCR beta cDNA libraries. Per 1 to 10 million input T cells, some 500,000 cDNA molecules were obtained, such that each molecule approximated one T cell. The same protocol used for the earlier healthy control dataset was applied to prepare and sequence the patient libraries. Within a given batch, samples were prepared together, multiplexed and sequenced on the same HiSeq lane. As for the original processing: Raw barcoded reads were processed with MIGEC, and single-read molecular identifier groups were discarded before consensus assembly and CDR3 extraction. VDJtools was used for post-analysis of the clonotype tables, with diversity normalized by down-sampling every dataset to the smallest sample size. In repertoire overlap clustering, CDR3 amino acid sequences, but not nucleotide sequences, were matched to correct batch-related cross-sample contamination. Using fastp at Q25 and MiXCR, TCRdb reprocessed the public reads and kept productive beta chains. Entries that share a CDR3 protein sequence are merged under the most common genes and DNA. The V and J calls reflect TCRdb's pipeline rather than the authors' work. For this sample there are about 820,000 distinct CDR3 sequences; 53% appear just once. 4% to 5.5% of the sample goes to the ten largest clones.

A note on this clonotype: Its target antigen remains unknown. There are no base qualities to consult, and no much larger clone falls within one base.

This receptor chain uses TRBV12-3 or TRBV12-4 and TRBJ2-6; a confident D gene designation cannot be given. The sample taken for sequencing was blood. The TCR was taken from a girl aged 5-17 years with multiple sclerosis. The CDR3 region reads CASSLAGVLSGANVLTF. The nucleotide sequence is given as TGTGCCAGCAGTTTAGCGGGTGTACTGTCCGGGGCCAACGTCCTGACTTTC.